A selection of T cell receptor beta chains follows, all from one sample in a study of T cells in Graves' hyperthyroidism and ophthalmopathy. Via MiXCR, TCRdb re-called the multiplex PCR reads, giving one row per CDR3 protein. This table holds hundreds of thousands of distinct CDR3 sequences, roughly 37% found once. The sequencing input was blood. The receptors originated from a man aged 18 to 30 with Graves' hyperthyroidism. The CDR3 runs from the conserved cysteine through the conserved F or W. Fields, in order: V gene, clone size, CDR3 protein. Clone size is not always given. Where it is, it says once, few, many or a class for expanded clones.

TRBV7-2	-	CASSLEVGGDTQYF
TRBV19	-	CASSITIIDSYEQYF
TRBV24-1	once	CATSDPRQGETQHF
TRBV12-3/TRBV12-4	few	CANSRAANTGELFF
TRBV25-1	-	CASSLGVPATYEQYF
TRBV10-3	few	CASSYRTQWYGYTF
TRBV19	few	CASSIGGHYEQYF
TRBV19	few	CASSIKKLLNTEAFF
TRBV6-5	-	CAASTDSYEQYF
TRBV7-9	-	CASSSLAGESETQYF
TRBV25-1	-	CASSQRNRGNSPLHF
TRBV10-2	-	CASSEEPSGSETQHF
TRBV13	few	CASSFGYNSPLHF
TRBV7-9	-	CASSIPAGANVLTF
TRBV30	-	CAWSEAQETQYF
TRBV7-3	few	CASSQEQGRDSPLHF
TRBV25-1	few	CASSDDGIYGYTF
TRBV7-2	-	CAISQTSEETQYF
TRBV7-6	-	CASSSFGLGGSTGELFF
TRBV11-3	-	CASSPGDQGTQYF
TRBV7-9	-	CASTVTGRLRIRGYGYTF
TRBV19	many	CATERQGGTEAFF
TRBV10-3	-	CAVGGPGAKNIQYF
TRBV7-3	few	CASSLAGVGSVTEAFF
TRBV12-3/TRBV12-4	-	CASSGGHFTEAFF